This T cell receptor beta chain was obtained from a study of shared clonotypes between healthy human individuals. Study-wide results and caveats: Large depth notwithstanding, sorted-subset sequencing proved incomplete by rarefaction.

The protocol was immunoSEQ multiplex PCR, while the TCRdb copy is restricted to in-frame clones and leaves out a portion. The sample has 2 million to 2.5 million clones, roughly 93% seen once; the top ten hold around 0.4%. Regarding this clone: Its antigen remains unknown. Relative to the germline gene, one junction end is altered; a read error may explain this.

Sequenced: naive CD4+ T cells from PBMCs. Subset of the sample: CD45RA+ positively selected. The sequence was obtained from a man younger than 35 in good health. Some clones in this sample may be carry-over from other donors' samples.

The CDR3 DNA follows: TGTGCCAGCAGTTACTCGTCAAGGGTTTTCTTT. Protein sequence: CASSYSSRVFF. V and J are TRBV6-5 and TRBJ1-3; D unclear. CDR1 and CDR2 from the germline V gene are MNHEY and SVGAGI. The CDR3 covers 11 residues.